These 13 T cell receptor beta chains came from one sample sequenced in a study of T cells in Graves' hyperthyroidism and ophthalmopathy. Using RNA transcripts as the source, TCR beta CDR3 regions were amplified. In the first-round RT-PCR of the TCR CDR3, the HTBI primer set was used. TCRdb reprocessed the multiplex PCR reads with MiXCR, giving one entry per CDR3 protein. The sample has about 250,000 distinct CDR3 sequences, approximately 20% seen once. The sequenced material came from blood. The receptor source for this set is a man aged 25-40 years with Graves' ophthalmopathy.

This clonotype has at least ten counts. The gene calls are TRBV14 and TRBJ1-1; 11 positions match TRBD1. Germline V gene data show CDR1 as SGHDN and CDR2 as FVKESK. This CDR3 has 19 residues. J lost 4 bases, V lost 1 base, and 14 bases had no gene match. The CDR3 DNA reads TGTGCCAGCAGCCAAGGGAGAGGACAGGGGGCGCAAATGGGCACTGAAGCTTTCTTT. Its translation is CASSQGRGQGAQMGTEAFF.

Details on this clonotype: One junction end disagrees with the germline gene, perhaps due to a read error. This chain joins TRBV19 and TRBJ2-5; D may match TRBD1 or TRBD2 (5 bases each). Germline-derived CDR1 and CDR2 are LNHDA and SQIVND (reference sequence). This CDR3 spans 14 amino acids. Here the CDR3 reads CASSVEGRQETQYF. CDR3 DNA sequence: TGTGCCAGTAGTGTAGAGGGACGGCAAGAGACCCAGTACTTC.

CDR3 bases: TGTGCCAGCAGCAACTGGGACAGGGACACCGGGGAGCTGTTTTTT. As protein: CASSNWDRDTGELFF. This chain uses TRBV11-3 with TRBJ2-2; TRBD1 matches at 9 bases. J gave up 3 bases and V 5 bases, and 4 bases lay outside the gene matches. The germline V gene encodes CDR1 SGHNT and CDR2 YENEEA. The CDR3 is 15 amino acids.

This sequence joins TRBV7-8 and TRBJ1-2; D is uncertain. This CDR3 has 15 residues. Per the germline V gene, CDR1 is SGHVS and CDR2 is FQNEAQ. V lost 1 base and J 5 bases, leaving 14 bases between the germline ends. The CDR3 nucleotides are TGTGCCAGCAGCTTAGATGGGAGCAGCCTGTATGGCTACACCTTC. It translates to CASSLDGSSLYGYTF. Together with reference TRBV7-8 and TRBJ1-2, the CDR3 gives the full variable domain: GAGVSQSPRYKVAKRGQDVALRCDPISGHVSLFWYQQALGQGPEFLTYFQNEAQLDKSGLPSDRFFAERPEGSVSTLKIQRTQQEDSAVYLCASSLDGSSLYGYTFGSGTRLTVV.

There are many counts of this clonotype. The V gene is TRBV27, the J gene TRBJ1-2; maybe TRBD1 (5 bases). The CDR3 spans 14 residues. The germline V gene encodes CDR1 MNHEY and CDR2 SMNVEV (reference sequence). Trimming removed 4 bases at V and 5 bases at J, with 14 bases between. The CDR3, as DNA: TGTGCCAGCAGTTCTCACGGGGCTTATTATGGCTACACCTTC. The encoded protein is CASSSHGAYYGYTF.

This sequence joins TRBV7-9 and TRBJ2-5, with TRBD2 identical over 13 bases. The CDR3 has 16 residues. V trimming: 5 bases; J trimming: 2 bases; junction bases outside the gene matches: 5. CDR1 and CDR2 (germline): SEHNR, FQNEAQ (reference sequence). The DNA for the CDR3 is TGTGCCAGCAGCCATAGACTAGCGGGAGGACAAGAGACCCAGTACTTC. As protein: CASSHRLAGGQETQYF.

This clonotype showed up just a few times. The chain employs TRBV6-1 and TRBJ2-6, with TRBD1 matching over 10 bases. Germline V gene lookup returns CDR1 MNHNS and CDR2 SASEGT. This CDR3 region has 16 residues. V lost 8 bases and J lost 3; bases outside the gene matches: 7. This chain's CDR3 is CASGRQGASGANVLTF. As DNA, the CDR3 is TGTGCCAGCGGAAGACAGGGGGCTAGTGGGGCCAACGTCCTGACTTTC.

This clonotype was detected a few times. This rearrangement joins TRBV2 to TRBJ2-7, with 16 bases aligning to TRBD2. The CDR3 extends over 17 amino acids. CDR1 SNHLY and CDR2 FYNNEI come from the germline V gene. V was clipped by 6 bases and J by 3 bases; unmatched bases: 8. In DNA, the CDR3 is TGTGCCAGCAGGGGGACTAGCGGGAGGGCCGTGATCTACGAGCAGTACTTC. This sequence encodes CASRGTSGRAVIYEQYF.

The sample holds a few counts of this clonotype. The rearrangement links TRBV3-1 to TRBJ2-7, with 7 bases that match TRBD1. The CDR3 consists of 17 residues. The junction had 14 bases not matched to a gene; V was cut back by 0 bases and J by 6 bases. Germline V gene lookup returns CDR1 LGHDT and CDR2 YNNKEL (reference sequence). CDR3 region: CASSQEVTRGGKGEQYF. In DNA, the CDR3 is TGTGCCAGCAGCCAAGAGGTAACCCGAGGGGGCAAGGGCGAGCAGTACTTC.

This clonotype was seen many times. This chain uses TRBV30 with TRBJ2-2, with 7 nucleotides matching TRBD2. V shed 2 bases, J shed 4 bases, and the junction held 4 bases outside the gene matches. Per germline, CDR1 GTSNPN and CDR2 SVGIG (reference sequence). This CDR3 region has 14 residues. CDR3 sequence: CAWSLAGATGELFF. CDR3 coding DNA: TGTGCCTGGAGTTTGGCGGGAGCCACCGGGGAGCTGTTTTTT.

This clonotype was recorded at least ten times. This chain uses TRBV3-1 with TRBJ2-7; D might be TRBD2 (6 bases). CDR1 and CDR2 (germline): LGHDT, YNNKEL (reference sequence). The V end lost 1 base, the J end lost 3 bases, and 7 bases lay between the germline ends. The length of the CDR3 is 13 residues. The CDR3 reads CASSQADYYEQYF. In DNA, the CDR3 is TGTGCCAGCAGCCAAGCGGACTACTACGAGCAGTACTTC.

The J gene is TRBJ2-2, the V gene TRBV24-1; tentatively, D is TRBD2 (6 bases). The CDR3 contains 16 residues. Looked up from germline, CDR1 is KGHDR and CDR2 is SFDVKD. Trimming took off 4 bases at V and 5 bases at J, with 16 bases between the two ends. Here the CDR3 reads CATSDQGLRRTGELFF. The CDR3 DNA reads as TGTGCCACCAGTGACCAGGGACTTCGCCGAACCGGGGAGCTGTTTTTT.

CDR3 loop: CASSLESGTYEQYF. CDR3 sequence (DNA): TGTGCCAGCAGCTTGGAAAGCGGGACCTACGAGCAGTACTTC. The J gene is TRBJ2-7, the V gene TRBV11-2; 7 positions agree with TRBD2. The CDR3 runs 14 residues. Germline V CDR1 and CDR2: SGHAT, FQNNGV. J lost 2 bases, V lost 3 bases, and 4 bases had no gene match.